What follows are 11 T cell receptor beta chains derived from one specimen sequenced in a study of cytomegalovirus exposure and HLA in healthy donors. PCR employed 60 Vbeta and 13 Jbeta primers. Only in-frame clones appear in the TCRdb table, and some are missing; sequencing was by immunoSEQ multiplex PCR. Among over 110,000 clones listed, approximately 83% were seen once. The sample comprised PBMCs. Receptors originate from a male donor in good health and CMV-seronegative.

The chain links TRBV27 to TRBJ2-7; 8 positions agree with TRBD1. The CDR3 has 13 residues. Germline CDR1 reads MNHEY; CDR2 reads SMNVEV (reference sequence). Unmatched junction bases numbered 6, after V lost 4 bases and J lost 7 bases. CDR3 nucleotide sequence: TGTGCCAGCAGTTCCGGACAGGGTAGGGAGCAGTACTTC. It is translated as CASSSGQGREQYF.

The chain is built from TRBV7-3 and TRBJ2-3; 12 positions agree with TRBD2. From germline, CDR1 is SGHTA and CDR2 FQGTGA. V lost 3 bases and J lost 2; bases outside the gene matches: 3. There are 16 residues in the CDR3. Here the CDR3 DNA reads TGTGCCAGCAGCTTGGGACTAGCGGGTCCCACAGATACGCAGTATTTT. As protein: CASSLGLAGPTDTQYF.

This clone was seen a few times. The chain couples TRBV4-3 to TRBJ2-1, with D tentatively TRBD2 (6 bases). Between the trimmed V and J ends, which lost 0 bases and 8 bases, there was a span of 14 bases. The CDR3 loop spans 15 amino acids. The V gene's germline CDR1 is LGHNA and CDR2 YSLEER. CDR3 loop: CASSQDEGLTDEQFF. The CDR3 DNA reads as TGCGCCAGCAGCCAAGACGAAGGACTAACCGATGAGCAGTTCTTC.

This rearrangement joins TRBV19 to TRBJ1-1; TRBD1 is a possible D gene (5 bases). Germline CDR1 LNHDA, CDR2 SQIVND (reference sequence). The CDR3 length is 13 residues. V was cut by 9 bases and J by 1 base, with 12 bases left in between. Here the CDR3 DNA reads TGTGCCAGCTCTCTCGACAGGAACACTGAAGCTTTCTTT. The encoded protein is CASSLDRNTEAFF.

This rearrangement joins TRBV5-6 to TRBJ1-5; D call uncertain. The CDR3 has 12 amino acids. The ends were cut back, 3 bases at V and 9 bases at J, with 10 bases in the middle. CDR1 and CDR2 (germline): SGHDT, YYEEEE. CDR3 nucleotide sequence: TGTGCCAGCAGCTCTGGGCCGTGGCCCCAGCATTTT. Amino acids: CASSSGPWPQHF.

The chain is built from TRBV9 and TRBJ2-2, with TRBD1 matching 7 bases. The CDR3 is 15 amino acids. Losses at the gene ends were 0 bases for V and 6 bases for J; bases not matched to a gene: 5. CDR1 SGDLS and CDR2 YYNGEE come from the germline V gene. CDR3 nucleotide sequence: TGTGCCAGCAGCGTAGAGCACAGGGGATCCGGGGAGCTGTTTTTT. Amino acids: CASSVEHRGSGELFF.

Only one count was recorded for this clone. The V call is TRBV19, the J call TRBJ1-5; maybe TRBD1 (5 bases). This CDR3 is 15 amino acids long. The V gene lost 3 bases and the J gene lost 0 bases, with 9 bases spanning the gap. CDR1 LNHDA and CDR2 SQIVND come from the germline V gene (reference sequence). CDR3 bases: TGTGCCAGTAGTATGACAGAGTATAGCAATCAGCCCCAGCATTTT. This codes for CASSMTEYSNQPQHF.

The chain carries TRBV12-5 and TRBJ2-7; tentatively, D is TRBD2 (5 bases). CDR1 LGHNT and CDR2 FRNRAP come from the germline V gene. The CDR3 contains 14 residues. V was pared by 3 bases and J by 6 bases, with 15 bases between. CDR3 sequence: CASGFSLSRGEQYF. The CDR3 region has the DNA TGTGCTAGTGGTTTCTCGCTCTCCCGGGGCGAGCAGTACTTC.

This chain uses TRBV7-2 with TRBJ2-3; the D gene is possibly TRBD1 (6 bases). The CDR3 contains 13 residues. V shed 8 bases and J shed 5 bases, with 14 bases lying between them. Germline V lookup: CDR1 SGHTA, CDR2 FQGNSA. CDR3 DNA sequence: TGTGCCAGCGCAACCAGGGGATTAGATACGCAGTATTTT. Its translation: CASATRGLDTQYF.

The CDR3 here is CASSLMGGGNSDEQYF. The CDR3 DNA is TGTGCCAGCAGCTTAATGGGCGGGGGCAACTCGGACGAGCAGTACTTC. The chain uses TRBV7-2 and TRBJ2-7; a weak D match, TRBD2 (7 bases). CDR1 and CDR2 (germline): SGHTA, FQGNSA. Trimming removed 2 bases at V and 5 bases at J, with 19 bases between. CDR3 length: 16 amino acids.

To note about this clone: Other DNA variants within this sample encode the same CDR3. V usage is TRBV27 and J usage is TRBJ2-5; D is perhaps TRBD2 (7 bases). From germline, CDR1 is MNHEY and CDR2 SMNVEV (reference sequence). The CDR3 covers 14 residues. Trimming left V 6 bases short and J 1 base short, with 12 bases between. The CDR3 loop is CASSLGGPQETQYF. The CDR3 bases are TGTGCCAGCAGCTTGGGGGGGCCCCAAGAGACCCAGTACTTC.